This T cell receptor (beta chain) came from a study of T cell responses to AZD1222 COVID-19 vaccine. The method was immunoSEQ multiplex PCR; TCRdb's version includes in-frame clones alone and lacks a portion of them. The table has 150,000 to 200,000 clones, about 87% seen once. Study-wide results and caveats: Spike-specific TCR repertoires showed rising breadth and depth after two AZD1222 doses. There were vaccine-associated CD4 TCRs across spike, dominant at 160-218 and 743-854. Females made up more of the donors, who were largely white British, and clonal diversity may have come out too low.

On this clone: What it recognizes is unknown.

The CDR3 sequence is 15 residues long. This sequence joins TRBV21-1 and TRBJ2-2. TRBV21-1 is a pseudogene. The sequencing here drew on peripheral blood, taken on day 0 of MenACWY control vaccination. The clonotype originates from an adult in good health. This CDR3 reads CASSKGGNDTGELFF. In DNA, the CDR3 is TGTGCCAGCAGCAAAGGGGGTAACGACACCGGGGAGCTGTTTTTT.